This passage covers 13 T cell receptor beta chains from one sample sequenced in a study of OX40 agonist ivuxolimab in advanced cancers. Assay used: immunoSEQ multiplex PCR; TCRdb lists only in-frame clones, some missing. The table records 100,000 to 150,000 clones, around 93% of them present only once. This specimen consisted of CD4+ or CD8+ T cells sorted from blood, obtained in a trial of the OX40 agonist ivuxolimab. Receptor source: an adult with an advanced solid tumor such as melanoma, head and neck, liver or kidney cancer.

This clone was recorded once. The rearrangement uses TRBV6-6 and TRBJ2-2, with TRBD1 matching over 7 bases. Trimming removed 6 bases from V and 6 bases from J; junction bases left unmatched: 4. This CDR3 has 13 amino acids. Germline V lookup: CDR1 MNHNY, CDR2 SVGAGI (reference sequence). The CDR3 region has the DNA TGTGCCAGCAGCCGGACAGGCCCCGGGGAGCTGTTTTTT. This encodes CASSRTGPGELFF.

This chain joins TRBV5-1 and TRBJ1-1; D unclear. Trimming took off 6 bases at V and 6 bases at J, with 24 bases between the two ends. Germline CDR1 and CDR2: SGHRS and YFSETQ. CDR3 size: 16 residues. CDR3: CASKKRVGEGISEAFF. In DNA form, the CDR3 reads TGCGCCAGCAAGAAAAGGGTGGGCGAGGGAATTTCTGAAGCTTTCTTT.

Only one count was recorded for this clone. CDR3 sequence: CASSLGTANEKLFF. DNA of the CDR3: TGTGCCAGCAGTCTCGGGACAGCCAATGAAAAACTGTTTTTT. This chain connects TRBV28 to TRBJ1-4; 7 bases fit TRBD1. The V and J ends lost 5 bases and 5 bases, in that order; junction bases with no gene match: 5. Germline V CDR1 and CDR2: MDHEN, SYDVKM. This CDR3 region has 14 residues.

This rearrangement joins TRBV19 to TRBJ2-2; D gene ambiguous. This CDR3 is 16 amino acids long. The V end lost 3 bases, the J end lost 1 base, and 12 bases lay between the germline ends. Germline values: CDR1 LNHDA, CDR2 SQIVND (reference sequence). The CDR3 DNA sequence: TGTGCCAGTAGTATGGGAAGAGACGGGAACACCGGGGAGCTGTTTTTT. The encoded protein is CASSMGRDGNTGELFF.

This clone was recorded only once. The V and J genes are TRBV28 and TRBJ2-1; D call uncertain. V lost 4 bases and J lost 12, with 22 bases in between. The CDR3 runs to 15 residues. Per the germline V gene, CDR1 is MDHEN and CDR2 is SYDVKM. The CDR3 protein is CASSSQSRVMRWQFF. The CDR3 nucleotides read TGTGCCAGCAGTTCTCAATCACGGGTAATGCGGTGGCAGTTCTTC.

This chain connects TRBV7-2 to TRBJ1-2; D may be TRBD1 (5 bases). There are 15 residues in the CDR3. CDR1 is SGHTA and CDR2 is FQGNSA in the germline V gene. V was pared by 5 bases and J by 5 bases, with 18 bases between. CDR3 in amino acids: CASSPQGSPGYGYTF. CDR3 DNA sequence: TGTGCCAGCAGCCCCCAGGGCAGCCCCGGGTATGGCTACACCTTC.

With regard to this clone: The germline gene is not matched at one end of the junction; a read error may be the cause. CDR3 residues: CASSEALAGQGTDF. CDR3 DNA sequence: TGTGCCAGCAGTGAAGCGCTTGCGGGACAGGGGACTGATTTT. This chain joins TRBV2 and TRBJ1-5; TRBD1 aligns across 10 bases. The CDR3 spans 14 residues. The germline V gene encodes CDR1 SNHLY and CDR2 FYNNEI.

CDR3 coding DNA: TGTGCCAGCAGTTCGCAGAGGAACACTGAAGCTTTCTTT. It encodes CASSSQRNTEAFF. The chain has TRBV27 and TRBJ1-1; D remains ambiguous. CDR3 length equals 13 residues. Germline CDR1 reads MNHEY; CDR2 reads SMNVEV (reference sequence). V lost 4 bases, J lost 1 base, and 7 bases lay in between.

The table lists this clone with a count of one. The CDR3 DNA sequence: TGCGCCAGTCACCCTTACGACAGGGGGCGGCACGAGCAGTACTTC. Its translation is CASHPYDRGRHEQYF. The V gene is TRBV5-1, the J gene TRBJ2-7; 10 bases match TRBD1. V lost 8 bases and J lost 5; bases outside the gene matches: 13. Per germline, CDR1 SGHRS and CDR2 YFSETQ. This CDR3 is built from 15 residues.

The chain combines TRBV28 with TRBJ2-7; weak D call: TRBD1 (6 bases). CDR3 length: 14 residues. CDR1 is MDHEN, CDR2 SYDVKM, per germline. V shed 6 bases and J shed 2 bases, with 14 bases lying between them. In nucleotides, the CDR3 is TGTGCCAGCAGCCGCGGACAGCAAACCTACGAGCAGTACTTC. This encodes CASSRGQQTYEQYF.

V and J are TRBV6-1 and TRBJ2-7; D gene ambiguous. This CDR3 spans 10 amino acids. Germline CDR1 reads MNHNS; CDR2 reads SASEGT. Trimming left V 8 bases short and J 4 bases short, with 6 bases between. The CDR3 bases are TGTGCCAGCGCGGAGTACGAGCAGTACTTC. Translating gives CASAEYEQYF.

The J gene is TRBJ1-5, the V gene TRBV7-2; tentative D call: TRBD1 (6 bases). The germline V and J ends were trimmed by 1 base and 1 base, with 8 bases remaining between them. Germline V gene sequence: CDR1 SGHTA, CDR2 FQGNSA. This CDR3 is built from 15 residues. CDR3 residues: CASSLGGRSNQPQHF. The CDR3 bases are TGTGCCAGCAGCTTAGGGGGGCGAAGCAATCAGCCCCAGCATTTT.

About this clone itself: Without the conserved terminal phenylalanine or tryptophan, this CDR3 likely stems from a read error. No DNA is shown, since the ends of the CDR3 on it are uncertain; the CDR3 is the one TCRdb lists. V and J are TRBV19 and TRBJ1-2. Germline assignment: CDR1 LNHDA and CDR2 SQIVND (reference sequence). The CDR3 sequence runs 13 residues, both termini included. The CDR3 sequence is CASSSRPFEVPRM.